Presented here are 23 T cell receptor beta chains from one specimen sequenced in a study of T cell responses to AZD1222 COVID-19 vaccine. Sequenced by immunoSEQ multiplex PCR; TCRdb stores in-frame clones only, minus some. The sample comprises 140,000 to 150,000 clones, more than 80% of which are singletons, and 1.5% to 2% rests with the top ten. The input for sequencing was peripheral blood, taken on day 0 of AZD1222 vaccination. The receptor set was obtained from an adult in good health.

V is TRBV19 and J is TRBJ2-4, with TRBD1 matching over 12 bases. The germline gives CDR1 LNHDA, CDR2 SQIVND (reference sequence). Trimming took 5 bases from V and 0 from J; bases not matched to a gene: 11. The CDR3 is made up of 19 amino acids. CDR3 sequence: CASSGRDRGRLLAKNIQYF. DNA for the CDR3: TGTGCCAGTAGTGGGAGGGACAGGGGGCGGTTGCTAGCCAAAAACATTCAGTACTTC. The whole variable domain, filled in from reference TRBV19 and TRBJ2-4, reads DGGITQSPKYLFRKEGQNVTLSCEQNLNHDAMYWYRQDPGQGLRLIYYSQIVNDFQKGDIAEGYSVSREKKESFPLTVTSAQKNPTAFYLCASSGRDRGRLLAKNIQYFGAGTRLSVL.

CDR3 amino acids: CASSLGTSGRPDTQYF. DNA of the CDR3: TGTGCCAGCAGTTTAGGGACTAGCGGGAGGCCAGATACGCAGTATTTT. J is TRBJ2-3 and V is TRBV27; 15 bases match TRBD2. The CDR3 has 16 amino acids. Germline V gene lookup returns CDR1 MNHEY and CDR2 SMNVEV (reference sequence). With V trimmed by 2 bases and J by 4 bases, 1 base remained unmatched.

The CDR3 loop reads CASSLENSYNSPLHF. The DNA for the CDR3 is TGCGCCAGCAGCTTGGAGAACTCCTATAATTCACCCCTCCACTTT. The chain uses TRBV5-1 and TRBJ1-6; D uncertain. The CDR3 contains 15 residues. V dropped 0 bases and J dropped 0 bases, with 4 bases sitting between them. Germline V gives CDR1 SGHRS, CDR2 YFSETQ.

The chain recombines TRBV27 with TRBJ2-1, with 9 bases matching TRBD2. The CDR3 extends over 14 amino acids. J gave up 7 bases and V 6 bases, and 7 bases lay outside the gene matches. The germline V gene has CDR1 MNHEY and CDR2 SMNVEV (reference sequence). This CDR3 is CASRSAGGKNEQFF. In nucleotides, the CDR3 is TGTGCCAGCAGGTCGGCGGGGGGGAAGAATGAGCAGTTCTTC.

The chain combines TRBV30 with TRBJ1-6; no definite D call. The CDR3 length is 14 residues. The germline V and J ends were trimmed by 4 bases and 0 bases, with 7 bases remaining between them. Per germline, CDR1 GTSNPN and CDR2 SVGIG (reference sequence). The CDR3 protein is CAWMLSSYNSPLHF. CDR3 DNA: TGTGCCTGGATGTTGAGCTCCTATAATTCACCCCTCCACTTT.

The chain joins TRBV30 to TRBJ2-7, with 8 bases matching TRBD1. The V gene's germline CDR1 is GTSNPN and CDR2 SVGIG (reference sequence). V trimming: 0 bases; J trimming: 3 bases; junction bases outside the gene matches: 1. There are 13 residues in the CDR3. The chain's CDR3 is CAWSVRGLYEQYF. In DNA, the CDR3 is TGTGCCTGGAGTGTCAGGGGGCTCTACGAGCAGTACTTC.

V is TRBV6-4 and J is TRBJ1-3, with 9 bases matching TRBD1. Germline-derived CDR1 and CDR2 are MRHNA and SNTAGT. The V gene end was trimmed by 3 bases and the J gene end by 11 bases; junction bases not matched to a gene: 8. The CDR3 loop spans 14 amino acids. The CDR3 region is CASSESIQGAPIYF. The CDR3 bases are TGTGCCAGCAGTGAGAGTATACAGGGGGCACCCATATATTTT.

This clone has only one observation. The junction departs from germline at one end; a sequencing error may be responsible. This chain uses TRBV12-3 or TRBV12-4 with TRBJ2-1, with D tentatively TRBD2 (6 bases). The CDR3 runs 12 residues. CDR3 DNA: TGTGCCAGCAGTCCGCCGGGACTTACTTTGGTCTTC. Its protein is CASSPPGLTLVF.

The chain combines TRBV6-5 with TRBJ1-3; D not certain. The CDR3 is 16 residues long. Germline values: CDR1 MNHEY, CDR2 SVGAGI. Trimming took 0 bases from V and 0 from J, leaving 9 bases between them. CDR3 nucleotides: TGTGCCAGCAGTTACTCGAGTCAATACTCTGGAAACACCATATATTTT. Translation gives CASSYSSQYSGNTIYF.

The rearrangement uses TRBV27 and TRBJ1-6; D unclear. The CDR3 is 15 residues long. The ends were cut back, 7 bases at V and 0 bases at J, with 10 bases in the middle. The V gene's germline CDR1 is MNHEY and CDR2 SMNVEV (reference sequence). CDR3 sequence reads: CASKSWSSYNSPLHF. The CDR3 DNA is TGTGCCAGCAAGAGTTGGAGCTCCTATAATTCACCCCTCCACTTT.

The rearrangement uses TRBV14 and TRBJ1-6, with D unresolved. The CDR3 runs 16 residues. Germline values: CDR1 SGHDN, CDR2 FVKESK. The V end was cut by 2 bases, the J end by 0 bases, with 8 bases between. The CDR3 nucleotides read TGTGCCAGCAGCCAACTCGGACGCTCCTATAATTCACCCCTCCACTTT. It codes for CASSQLGRSYNSPLHF. The full variable domain, with the rest looked up from reference TRBV14 and TRBJ1-6, is EAGVTQFPSHSVIEKGQTVTLRCDPISGHDNLYWYRRVMGKEIKFLLHFVKESKQDESGMPNNRFLAERTGGTYSTLKVQPAELEDSGVYFCASSQLGRSYNSPLHFGNGTRLTVT.

The chain combines TRBV28 with TRBJ1-4, with unresolved D. CDR1 MDHEN and CDR2 SYDVKM come from the germline V gene. This CDR3 contains 12 residues. With 8 bases removed from V and 2 bases from J, the gap between germline ends came to 6 bases. CDR3: CASGGTNEKLFF. The DNA for the CDR3 is TGTGCCAGCGGAGGGACTAATGAAAAACTGTTTTTT.

The gene calls are TRBV7-9 and TRBJ1-3, with D perhaps matching TRBD1 (5 bases). Trimming pared 4 bases from V and 0 bases from J, leaving 7 bases between. The CDR3 consists of 14 residues. Germline CDR1 reads SEHNR; CDR2 reads FQNEAQ (reference sequence). In nucleotides, the CDR3 is TGTGCCAGCAGCTGGGGGATCTCTGGAAACACCATATATTTT. Protein sequence: CASSWGISGNTIYF.

The chain joins TRBV3-1 (or the pseudogene TRBV3-2) to TRBJ2-1; 10 positions agree with TRBD2. This CDR3 is 17 amino acids long. Germline trimming cut 0 bases from V and 7 bases from J; bases unmatched to any gene: 9. Germline CDR1 and CDR2: LGHDT and YNNKEL (reference sequence). CDR3 DNA: TGTGCCAGCAGCCAAGATCGTGGCAGCGGGAGGGCAAATGAGCAGTTCTTC. Translation gives CASSQDRGSGRANEQFF.

This clone was recorded only once. The chain carries TRBV19 and TRBJ1-3; D gene uncertain. Deletions cut 3 bases from V and 4 bases from J, with 19 bases between. This CDR3 spans 17 amino acids. Germline V gene sequence: CDR1 LNHDA, CDR2 SQIVND (reference sequence). CDR3 sequence reads: CASSMGWLRSHGNTIYF. CDR3 nucleotides: TGTGCCAGTAGTATGGGATGGTTGAGGTCCCACGGAAACACCATATATTTT.

The chain recombines TRBV28 with TRBJ1-1; D unresolved. The germline V gene has CDR1 MDHEN and CDR2 SYDVKM. V was cut by 3 bases and J by 1 base, with 9 bases left in between. The CDR3 is made up of 14 amino acids. The CDR3 spells CASSFQQQNTEAFF. CDR3 DNA: TGTGCCAGCAGTTTTCAGCAGCAGAACACTGAAGCTTTCTTT.

The V call is TRBV5-5, the J call TRBJ2-7, with TRBD2 matching over 11 bases. There are 17 residues in the CDR3. Losses at the gene ends were 0 bases for V and 2 bases for J; bases not matched to a gene: 7. CDR1 and CDR2 from the germline V gene are SGHKS and YYEKEE (reference sequence). This CDR3 is CASSLGPGTSGTYEQYF. The CDR3 coding sequence is TGTGCCAGCAGCTTGGGACCCGGGACTAGCGGAACCTACGAGCAGTACTTC.

The chain has TRBV5-1 and TRBJ2-7, with 8 positions matching TRBD1. Losses at the gene ends were 0 bases for V and 4 bases for J; bases not matched to a gene: 6. Germline V gene data show CDR1 as SGHRS and CDR2 as YFSETQ. The CDR3 is 15 residues long. The CDR3 sequence: CASSLEGTGVYEQYF. CDR3 bases: TGCGCCAGCAGCTTGGAAGGGACAGGCGTATACGAGCAGTACTTC.

This chain uses TRBV2 with TRBJ1-5, with D tentatively TRBD1 (6 bases). Looked up from germline, CDR1 is SNHLY and CDR2 is FYNNEI. CDR3 length: 12 residues. V was shortened by 7 bases and J by 16 bases, with 20 bases between the two germline ends. The CDR3 sequence is CASKGGRVLQHF. The CDR3 coding sequence is TGTGCCAGCAAGGGGGGGAGGGTACTCCAACATTTT.

The genes are TRBV21-1 and TRBJ2-1; the table assigns TRBD1, which was not confirmed against the DNA. TRBV21-1 is an annotated pseudogene. The CDR3 runs to 17 residues. The CDR3: CASSTPPTDRLGSTWFF. In DNA, the CDR3 is TGTGCCAGCAGCACCCCCCCGACAGATCGCCTTGGGTCCACATGGTTCTTC.

The chain carries TRBV9 and TRBJ1-4; D gene unclear. V was trimmed by 3 bases and J by 6 bases, leaving 15 bases between them. Germline V gene data show CDR1 as SGDLS and CDR2 as YYNGEE. CDR3 length equals 15 residues. Here the CDR3 DNA reads TGTGCCAGCAGCGAGGGCGGGATGAGCTATGAAAAACTGTTTTTT. Translating it yields CASSEGGMSYEKLFF.

The chain is built from TRBV24-1 and TRBJ2-1; no definite D call. The V and J ends lost 3 bases and 5 bases respectively, with 10 bases between them. Per the germline V gene, CDR1 is KGHDR and CDR2 is SFDVKD. The CDR3 runs to 14 residues. The CDR3 region is CATSDTPRDNEQFF. CDR3 nucleotides: TGTGCCACCAGTGATACACCCCGAGACAATGAGCAGTTCTTC.

The gene calls are TRBV30 and TRBJ1-5; D gene ambiguous. Between the trimmed V and J ends, which lost 3 bases and 0 bases, there was a span of 9 bases. The CDR3 loop spans 14 amino acids. Germline V gives CDR1 GTSNPN, CDR2 SVGIG (reference sequence). This chain's CDR3 is CAWSQVSSNQPQHF. Here the CDR3 DNA reads TGTGCCTGGAGCCAGGTGTCTAGCAATCAGCCCCAGCATTTT.